These 21 T cell receptor beta chains share one sample of origin, sequenced in a study of siplizumab effects on memory and regulatory T cells. Mixed lymphocyte reaction cells were cocultured at 37°C for 6 to 7 days. Profiled with immunoSEQ multiplex PCR; TCRdb holds only in-frame clones, not every one. The sample holds about 10,000 clones, roughly 46% seen once. Their recognized antigens are unknown. Sequences were obtained from CFSE-low (dividing) CD4+ T cells sorted from an allogeneic mixed lymphocyte reaction. The receptors come from a human donor in good health; the cells came from an allogeneic mixed lymphocyte reaction.

This clone showed up just a few times. The sample contains more than one DNA sequence encoding this CDR3. This chain's CDR3 is CASSENPGRGRGGYTF. The CDR3 DNA is TGTGCCAGCAGTGAAAATCCAGGGAGGGGTCGGGGTGGCTACACCTTC. This chain links TRBV2 with TRBJ1-2; possible D gene TRBD1, 5 bases. Trimming shortened V by 2 bases and J by 7 bases, and 20 bases separated the two germline ends. Germline V gene data show CDR1 as SNHLY and CDR2 as FYNNEI. The CDR3 is 16 residues long.

This clone was counted a few times. The chain combines TRBV5-1 with TRBJ1-1; 9 bases are shared with TRBD1. Germline-derived CDR1 and CDR2 are SGHRS and YFSETQ. This CDR3 is 15 amino acids long. V lost 3 bases to trimming and J lost 5 bases; unmatched junction nucleotides: 8. The CDR3 sequence: CASSYSGTGNTEAFF. In DNA form, the CDR3 reads TGCGCCAGCAGCTATTCCGGGACAGGGAATACTGAAGCTTTCTTT.

The chain is built from TRBV16 and TRBJ1-5, with D uncertain. Trimming cost V 4 bases and J 5 bases, with 15 bases left between them. This CDR3 spans 15 amino acids. CDR1 and CDR2 (germline): KGHSY, FQNENV. The CDR3 loop is CASSPEIKSYQPQHF. The CDR3 DNA reads as TGTGCCAGCAGCCCCGAGATAAAATCCTATCAGCCCCAGCATTTT.

The chain joins TRBV11-2 to TRBJ1-1; D is perhaps TRBD1 (5 bases). The length of the CDR3 is 13 residues. The V gene lost 5 bases and the J gene lost 1 base, with 8 bases spanning the gap. Germline V lookup: CDR1 SGHAT, CDR2 FQNNGV. The CDR3 sequence is CASSVDRNTEAFF. As DNA, the CDR3 is TGTGCCAGCAGCGTCGACAGGAACACTGAAGCTTTCTTT.

The V call is TRBV4-2, the J call TRBJ2-1; TRBD2 might be the D (6 bases). The CDR3 totals 14 residues. Germline CDR1 is LGHNA and CDR2 is YNFKEQ. V was trimmed by 3 bases and J by 7 bases, leaving 13 bases between them. This CDR3 is CASSQAGTLNEQFF. CDR3 sequence (DNA): TGTGCCAGCAGCCAGGCCGGGACTCTTAATGAGCAGTTCTTC.

The chain links TRBV28 to TRBJ1-4; possibly TRBD1 for D (5 bases). Germline CDR1 MDHEN, CDR2 SYDVKM. V lost 3 bases and J 7 bases, leaving 12 bases between the germline ends. The CDR3 spans 14 residues. CDR3 bases: TGTGCCAGCAGTTTGAGCAGGGTTGGTGAAAAACTGTTTTTT. Translating gives CASSLSRVGEKLFF.

The rearrangement joins TRBV11-3 to TRBJ2-3; the D is unclear. V lost 5 bases to trimming and J lost 2 bases, with 8 bases between them. CDR3 length: 13 residues. The germline V gene has CDR1 SGHNT and CDR2 YENEEA. This CDR3 is CASSLVSTDTQYF. CDR3 DNA sequence: TGTGCCAGCAGCCTCGTCTCCACAGATACGCAGTATTTT.

This chain joins TRBV18 and TRBJ2-5; weak D call: TRBD1 (5 bases). The V gene lost 5 bases and the J gene lost 3 bases, with 10 bases spanning the gap. Germline loops: CDR1 KGHSH, CDR2 LQKENI. This CDR3 has 13 residues. This chain's CDR3 is CASSGAGEETQYF. As DNA, the CDR3 is TGTGCCAGCTCAGGGGCCGGCGAAGAGACCCAGTACTTC.

This chain connects TRBV4-1 to TRBJ1-2; no firm D call. The CDR3 is 16 amino acids. The ends were cut back, 4 bases at V and 1 base at J, with 16 bases in the middle. The germline gives CDR1 MGHRA, CDR2 YSYEKL. The CDR3 DNA sequence: TGCGCCAGCAGCCGTGTAGTCGTAATTCTTAACTATGGCTACACCTTC. It specifies CASSRVVVILNYGYTF.

V is TRBV6-5 and J is TRBJ2-7; a weak D match, TRBD2 (6 bases). This CDR3 region has 14 residues. Trimming removed 2 bases at V and 0 bases at J, with 8 bases between. Germline V gene lookup returns CDR1 MNHEY and CDR2 SVGAGI. The CDR3 bases are TGTGCCAGCAGTTACCCCGGGAGCTCCTACGAGCAGTACTTC. Its translation: CASSYPGSSYEQYF.

This clone is categorized as medium-sized. V and J are TRBV2 and TRBJ2-7; 9 bases fit TRBD1. Trimming at V came to 6 bases and at J to 5 bases, leaving 5 bases not matched to a gene. CDR1 is SNHLY, CDR2 FYNNEI, per germline. CDR3 length: 13 amino acids. CDR3 nucleotides: TGTGCCAGCAGCATACAGGGGGCCCACGAGCAGTACTTC. Protein sequence: CASSIQGAHEQYF.

CDR3 amino acids: CASSLAVGLLGETQYF. The CDR3 DNA reads TGCGCCAGCAGCTTGGCCGTCGGGCTCCTGGGAGAGACCCAGTACTTC. The V and J genes are TRBV5-1 and TRBJ2-5, with D uncertain. The CDR3 has 16 amino acids. CDR1 SGHRS and CDR2 YFSETQ come from the germline V gene. V lost 0 bases and J lost 4, with 16 bases in between.

The V call is TRBV7-8, the J call TRBJ2-1, with 13 bases fitting TRBD2. V dropped 5 bases and J dropped 7; count of bases not matched to a gene: 8. Germline V gene data show CDR1 as SGHVS and CDR2 as FQNEAQ. The CDR3 covers 16 residues. The CDR3 nucleotides are TGTGCCAGCAGCCTACCGGGACTAGCGGGACAGAATGAGCAGTTCTTC. Its protein is CASSLPGLAGQNEQFF.

This clone was found once. At the DNA level, this CDR3 is encoded by other sequences in the same sample as well. V is TRBV2 and J is TRBJ1-5; D unclear. The V gene's germline CDR1 is SNHLY and CDR2 FYNNEI. This CDR3 spans 15 amino acids. Trimming removed 6 bases at V and 1 base at J, with 13 bases between. This CDR3 is CASSHMGGSNQPQHF. The CDR3 DNA sequence: TGTGCCAGCAGCCATATGGGAGGGAGCAATCAGCCCCAGCATTTT.

By frequency in the sample, this clone is medium-sized. This rearrangement joins TRBV19 to TRBJ2-4; a possible D gene is TRBD2 (6 bases). CDR3 size: 11 residues. V lost 10 bases to trimming and J lost 8 bases, with 12 bases between them. Looked up from germline, CDR1 is LNHDA and CDR2 is SQIVND (reference sequence). The DNA of the CDR3 is TGTGCCACCCTGGACTATCACATTCAGTACTTC. Amino acids: CATLDYHIQYF.

By share, this clone ranks as medium-sized. The genes are TRBV2 and TRBJ1-1; D perhaps matches TRBD1 (6 bases). Trimming took 6 bases from V and 1 from J, leaving 12 bases between them. Germline CDR1 is SNHLY and CDR2 is FYNNEI. The CDR3 extends over 14 amino acids. The DNA of the CDR3 is TGTGCCAGCAGCGGTTCCAGGGGGAACACTGAAGCTTTCTTT. Amino acids: CASSGSRGNTEAFF.

The V call is TRBV20-1, the J call TRBJ2-1, with unresolved D. CDR1 and CDR2 (germline): DFQATT, SNEGSKA (reference sequence). V lost 2 bases and J lost 5, with 4 bases in between. This CDR3 spans 11 amino acids. CDR3 loop: CSARLNNEQFF. The CDR3 DNA reads as TGCAGTGCTAGACTCAACAATGAGCAGTTCTTC.

J is TRBJ1-1 and V is TRBV6-5, with no clear D. The CDR3 covers 15 residues. Trimming shortened V by 2 bases and J by 0 bases, and 10 bases separated the two germline ends. Germline V gene lookup returns CDR1 MNHEY and CDR2 SVGAGI. This CDR3 is CASSYRGVLNTEAFF. The CDR3 bases are TGTGCCAGCAGTTACCGGGGTGTCCTGAACACTGAAGCTTTCTTT.

This clone was counted between two and nine times. The chain carries TRBV5-1 and TRBJ2-2; possible D gene TRBD2, 6 bases. V gave up 2 bases and J gave up 5 bases, with 10 bases separating them. The CDR3 has 14 residues. Germline values: CDR1 SGHRS, CDR2 YFSETQ. CDR3 nucleotides: TGCGCCAGCAGCTTAGACGGGGGTACCGGGGAGCTGTTTTTT. Its protein product is CASSLDGGTGELFF.

The CDR3 region is CASSLVGQGEEKLFF. The CDR3 DNA reads TGTGCCAGCAGTTTGGTGGGACAGGGAGAAGAAAAACTGTTTTTT. The genes are TRBV28 and TRBJ1-4; 9 bases map to TRBD1. The germline CDR1 and CDR2 sequences are MDHEN and SYDVKM. This CDR3 has 15 residues. Trimming at V came to 3 bases and at J to 8 bases, leaving 7 bases not matched to a gene.

The rearrangement uses TRBV6-6 and TRBJ1-3; no reliable D call. Germline CDR1 reads MNHNY; CDR2 reads SVGAGI (reference sequence). V dropped 11 bases and J dropped 0 bases, with 8 bases sitting between them. This CDR3 is built from 12 residues. The CDR3: CAAVSSGNTIYF. DNA of the CDR3: TGTGCCGCGGTCAGCTCTGGAAACACCATATATTTT.